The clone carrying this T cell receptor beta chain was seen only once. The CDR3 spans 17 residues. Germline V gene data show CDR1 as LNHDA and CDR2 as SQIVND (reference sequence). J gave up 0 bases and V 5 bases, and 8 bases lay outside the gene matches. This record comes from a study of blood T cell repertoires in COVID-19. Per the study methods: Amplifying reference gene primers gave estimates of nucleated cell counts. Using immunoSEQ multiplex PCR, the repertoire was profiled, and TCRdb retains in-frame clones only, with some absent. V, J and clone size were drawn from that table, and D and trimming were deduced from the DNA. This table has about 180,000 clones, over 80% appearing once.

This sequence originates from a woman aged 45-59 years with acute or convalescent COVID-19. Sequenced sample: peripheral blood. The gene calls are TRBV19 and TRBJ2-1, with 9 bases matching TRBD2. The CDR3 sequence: CASSHRGSGSSYNEQFF. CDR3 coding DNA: TGTGCCAGTAGTCATAGGGGTAGCGGGAGCTCCTACAATGAGCAGTTCTTC.